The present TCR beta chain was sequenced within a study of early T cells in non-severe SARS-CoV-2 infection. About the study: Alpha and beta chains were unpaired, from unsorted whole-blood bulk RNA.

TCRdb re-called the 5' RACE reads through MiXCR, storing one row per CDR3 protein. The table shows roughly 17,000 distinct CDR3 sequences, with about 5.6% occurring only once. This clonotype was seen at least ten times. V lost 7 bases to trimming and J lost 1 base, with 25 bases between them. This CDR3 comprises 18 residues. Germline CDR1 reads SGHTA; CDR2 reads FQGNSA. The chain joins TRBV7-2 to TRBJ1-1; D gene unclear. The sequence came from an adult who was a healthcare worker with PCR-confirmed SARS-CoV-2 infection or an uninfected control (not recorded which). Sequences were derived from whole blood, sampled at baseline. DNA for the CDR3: TGTGCCAGCACCCCGGGCGGGTGGCAGGCGCCGGGGAACACTGAAGCTTTCTTT. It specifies CASTPGGWQAPGNTEAFF.